The present T cell receptor beta chain was sequenced within a study of blood T cell repertoires in COVID-19. About the study: The analysed material was cDNA or gDNA that came from T cells, B-cell-depleted T cells, or PBMCs.

Only in-frame clones appear in the TCRdb table, and some are missing; sequencing was by immunoSEQ multiplex PCR. The data show roughly 400,000 clones, with less than 95% seen just once and about 0.57% held by the top ten. The CDR3 is made up of 13 amino acids. Per germline, CDR1 LNHDA and CDR2 SQIVND (reference sequence). Germline trimming cut 3 bases from V and 5 bases from J; bases unmatched to any gene: 3. This TCR was recovered from a man between 18 and 29 years old who had recovered from COVID-19. This chain links TRBV19 with TRBJ1-2; 7 bases line up with TRBD1. Sequencing used PBMCs or T cells enriched from blood (not recorded which). CDR3 protein: CASSMKTGYGYTF. The CDR3 DNA is TGTGCCAGTAGTATGAAGACAGGGTATGGCTACACCTTC.